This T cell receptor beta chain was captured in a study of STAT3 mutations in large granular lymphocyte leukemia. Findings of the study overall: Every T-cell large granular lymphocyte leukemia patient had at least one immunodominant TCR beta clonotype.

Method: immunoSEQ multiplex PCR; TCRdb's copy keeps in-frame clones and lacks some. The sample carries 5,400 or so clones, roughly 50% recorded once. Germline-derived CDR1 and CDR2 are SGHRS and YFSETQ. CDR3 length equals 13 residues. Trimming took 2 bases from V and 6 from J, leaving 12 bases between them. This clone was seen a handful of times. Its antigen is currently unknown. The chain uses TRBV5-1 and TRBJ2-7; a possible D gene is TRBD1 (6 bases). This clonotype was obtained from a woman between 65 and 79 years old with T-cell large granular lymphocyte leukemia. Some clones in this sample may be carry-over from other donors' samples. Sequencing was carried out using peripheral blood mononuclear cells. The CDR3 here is CASSFSSGVEQYF. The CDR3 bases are TGCGCCAGCAGCTTCTCTTCAGGGGTCGAGCAGTACTTC.